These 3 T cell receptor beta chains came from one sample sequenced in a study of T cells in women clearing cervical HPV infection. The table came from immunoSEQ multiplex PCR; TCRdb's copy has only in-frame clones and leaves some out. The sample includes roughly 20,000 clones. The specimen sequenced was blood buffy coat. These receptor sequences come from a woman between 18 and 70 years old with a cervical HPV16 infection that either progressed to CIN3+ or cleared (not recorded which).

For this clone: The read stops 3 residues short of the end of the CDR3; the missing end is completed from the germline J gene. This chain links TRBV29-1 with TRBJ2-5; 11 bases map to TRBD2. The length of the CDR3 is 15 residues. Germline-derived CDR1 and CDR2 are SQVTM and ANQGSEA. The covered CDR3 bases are TGCAGCGCTCTGGGGGCTAGCGGGGGGTCCGGTACC. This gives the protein CSALGASGGSGT. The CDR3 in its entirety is CSALGASGGSGTQYF.

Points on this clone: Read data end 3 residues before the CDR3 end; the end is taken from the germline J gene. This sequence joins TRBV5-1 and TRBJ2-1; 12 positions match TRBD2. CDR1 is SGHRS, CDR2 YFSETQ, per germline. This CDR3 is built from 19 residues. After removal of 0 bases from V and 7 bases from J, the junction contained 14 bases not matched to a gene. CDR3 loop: CASSLGLASGGAVVNEQFF. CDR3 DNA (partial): TGCGCCAGCAGCTTGGGTTTGGCTAGCGGGGGGGCCGTAGTGAATGAG.

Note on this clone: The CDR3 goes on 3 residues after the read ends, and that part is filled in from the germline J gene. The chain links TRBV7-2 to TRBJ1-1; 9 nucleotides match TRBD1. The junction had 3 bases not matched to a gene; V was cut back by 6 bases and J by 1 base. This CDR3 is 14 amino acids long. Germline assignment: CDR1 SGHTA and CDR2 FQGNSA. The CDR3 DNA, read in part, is TGTGCCAGCAGTCGACAGGGGGGGAACACTGAA. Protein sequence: CASSRQGGNTE. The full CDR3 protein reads CASSRQGGNTEAFF.